This passage covers 24 T cell receptor beta chains from one sample sequenced in a study of somatic mutations in cytotoxic T cells in rheumatoid arthritis. This table comes from immunoSEQ multiplex PCR, and its TCRdb copy is limited to in-frame clones, with some not included. The sample records around 23,000 clones, roughly 80% being singletons. The sequenced material came from CD8+ T cells sorted from blood. The source of these receptors is a woman between 18 and 29 years old in good health.

This clone turned up a few times. The chain uses TRBV4-1 and TRBJ1-1, with 9 bases lining up with TRBD1. V trimming: 4 bases; J trimming: 1 base; junction bases outside the gene matches: 4. The CDR3 totals 15 residues. Germline V gives CDR1 MGHRA, CDR2 YSYEKL. CDR3 nucleotides: TGCGCCAGCAGCCTAAGGGGACAGGGGAACACTGAAGCTTTCTTT. Translated: CASSLRGQGNTEAFF.

V usage is TRBV29-1 and J usage is TRBJ2-2; 7 bases agree with TRBD1. Germline trimming cut 7 bases from V and 1 base from J; bases unmatched to any gene: 3. The CDR3 length is 13 residues. The V gene's germline CDR1 is SQVTM and CDR2 ANQGSEA. CDR3 DNA: TGCAGCGCCGGGACAGAGAACACCGGGGAGCTGTTTTTT. This encodes CSAGTENTGELFF.

This clone was observed a handful of times. The chain employs TRBV7-9 and TRBJ1-2; maybe TRBD1 (6 bases). The V gene lost 3 bases and the J gene lost 10 bases, with 18 bases spanning the gap. This CDR3 has 14 amino acids. Germline V lookup: CDR1 SEHNR, CDR2 FQNEAQ (reference sequence). The CDR3 protein is CASSFTGTWSDYTF. The CDR3, as DNA: TGTGCCAGCAGCTTCACCGGGACATGGTCGGACTACACCTTC.

The chain couples TRBV5-5 to TRBJ2-1; D is ambiguous. This CDR3 has 12 amino acids. Germline CDR1 SGHKS, CDR2 YYEKEE (reference sequence). V lost 3 bases to trimming and J lost 8 bases, with 9 bases between them. The CDR3 region has the DNA TGTGCCAGCAGCTCCCTCGACGATGAGCAGTTCTTC. It yields the protein CASSSLDDEQFF.

The chain carries TRBV9 and TRBJ2-1; no reliable D call. This CDR3 region has 13 residues. Between the trimmed V and J ends, which lost 2 bases and 8 bases, there was a span of 11 bases. CDR1 is SGDLS and CDR2 is YYNGEE in the germline V gene. This chain's CDR3 is CASSVLVAHEQFF. CDR3 DNA sequence: TGTGCCAGCAGCGTTCTTGTCGCGCATGAGCAGTTCTTC.

The V and J genes are TRBV12-5 and TRBJ1-5, with 7 bases lining up with TRBD1. J lost 2 bases, V lost 1 base, and 5 bases had no gene match. In germline, CDR1 is LGHNT, CDR2 FRNRAP. This CDR3 spans 16 amino acids. The DNA of the CDR3 is TGTGCTAGTGGTTTGGCCCAGGGGGGGGGCAATCAGCCCCAGCATTTT. Protein: CASGLAQGGGNQPQHF.

The chain has TRBV12-5 and TRBJ2-4; perhaps TRBD1 as D (5 bases). The CDR3 totals 14 residues. V gave up 7 bases and J gave up 4 bases, with 14 bases separating them. Germline V gene sequence: CDR1 LGHNT, CDR2 FRNRAP. The CDR3 DNA follows: TGTGCTAGTGACCAGAGGCAGGGAAAAAACATTCAGTACTTC. Protein product: CASDQRQGKNIQYF.

The CDR3: CASGSDLRSYEQYF. In DNA, the CDR3 is TGTGCTAGTGGTTCGGACCTACGTTCCTACGAGCAGTACTTC. The V gene is TRBV12-5, the J gene TRBJ2-7; D not certain. Per the germline V gene, CDR1 is LGHNT and CDR2 is FRNRAP. V lost 4 bases, J lost 1 base, and 11 bases lay in between. The CDR3 consists of 14 residues.

As regards this clone: An end of the junction differs from the germline gene, which may be a read error. The chain carries TRBV5-4 and TRBJ2-5, with 13 bases that match TRBD2. Germline CDR1 reads SGHNT; CDR2 reads YYREEE (reference sequence). This CDR3 region has 17 residues. In DNA form, the CDR3 reads TGCCGTGGGAGTACTAGCGGGGGGGCCTCTCCCGACGGCTCCCAGTACTTC. The encoded protein is CRGSTSGGASPDGSQYF. The complete variable domain, with remaining parts taken from reference TRBV5-4 and TRBJ2-5, reads ETGVTQSPTHLIKTRGQQVTLRCSSQSGHNTVSWYQQALGQGPQFIFQYYREEENGRGNFPPRFSGLQFPNYSSELNVNALELDDSALYLCRGSTSGGASPDGSQYFGPGTRLLVL.

The CDR3 DNA follows: TGTGCCAGCAGCGATCTAGCGACCACAGATACGCAGTATTTT. Amino acids: CASSDLATTDTQYF. V gene TRBV2 combines with J gene TRBJ2-3; a possible D gene is TRBD2 (6 bases). V was cut by 6 bases and J by 2 bases, with 12 bases left in between. Germline CDR1 and CDR2: SNHLY and FYNNEI. The CDR3 contains 14 residues.

The J gene is TRBJ2-1, the V gene TRBV14; TRBD2 agrees at 8 bases. The CDR3 is made up of 16 amino acids. Germline CDR1 and CDR2: SGHDN and FVKESK. Unmatched junction bases numbered 13, after V lost 6 bases and J lost 6 bases. The DNA of the CDR3 is TGTGCCAGCAGTTACGGGAGGGCCTTCATCACCAATGAGCAGTTCTTC. Its protein is CASSYGRAFITNEQFF. Full variable domain (outside the CDR3, taken from reference TRBV14 and TRBJ2-1): EAGVTQFPSHSVIEKGQTVTLRCDPISGHDNLYWYRRVMGKEIKFLLHFVKESKQDESGMPNNRFLAERTGGTYSTLKVQPAELEDSGVYFCASSYGRAFITNEQFFGPGTRLTVL.

As for this clone: At one end, the junction sequence differs from germline, possibly due to a read error. The chain recombines TRBV2 with TRBJ2-1, with D possibly being TRBD2 (5 bases). Germline loops: CDR1 SNHLY, CDR2 FYNNEI. This CDR3 is 13 amino acids long. The CDR3 DNA reads as TGTGCCAGCAGCGAAGGACGGGGAAATGAGCAGTTCTTC. As protein: CASSEGRGNEQFF.

The table lists this clone with a few counts. The gene calls are TRBV4-2 and TRBJ1-6, with TRBD1 identical over 7 bases. Germline V gene sequence: CDR1 LGHNA, CDR2 YNFKEQ. V gave up 1 base and J gave up 6 bases; unmatched junction bases: 9. This CDR3 has 17 residues. This CDR3 is CASSQGAVPGGNSPLHF. The DNA of the CDR3 is TGTGCCAGCAGCCAAGGGGCGGTTCCAGGGGGTAATTCACCCCTCCACTTT.

This clone was seen more than once but under ten times. The chain uses TRBV7-9 and TRBJ1-5; no clear D gene. The germline CDR1 and CDR2 sequences are SEHNR and FQNEAQ (reference sequence). This CDR3 is built from 14 residues. V was pared by 1 base and J by 1 base, with 5 bases between. In nucleotides, the CDR3 is TGTGCCAGCAGCTTAGTCGGAAGCAATCAGCCCCAGCATTTT. This codes for CASSLVGSNQPQHF.

CDR3 in DNA: TGCGCCAGCAGCCAAGTCCGCACCCATGGAAACACCATATATTTT. Amino acids: CASSQVRTHGNTIYF. The genes are TRBV4-1 and TRBJ1-3; the D is unclear. V was pared by 1 base and J by 3 bases, with 10 bases between. Germline CDR1 reads MGHRA; CDR2 reads YSYEKL. The length of the CDR3 is 15 residues.

The J gene is TRBJ2-1, the V gene TRBV2; 10 nucleotides agree with TRBD2. Germline V gene sequence: CDR1 SNHLY, CDR2 FYNNEI. This CDR3 comprises 15 residues. Trimming cost V 2 bases and J 2 bases; bases outside gene matches: 0. CDR3 loop: CASSELAGAYNEQFF. The CDR3 DNA reads as TGTGCCAGCAGTGAACTAGCGGGAGCCTACAATGAGCAGTTCTTC.

The chain combines TRBV27 with TRBJ2-5; TRBD1 might be the D (7 bases). The germline V gene has CDR1 MNHEY and CDR2 SMNVEV (reference sequence). V was cut by 8 bases and J by 3 bases, with 10 bases left in between. CDR3 length: 12 amino acids. DNA of the CDR3: TGTGCCAGCGGAGGGGGCGAAGAGACCCAGTACTTC. It encodes CASGGGEETQYF.

The rearrangement uses TRBV7-9 and TRBJ2-7; the D gene is possibly TRBD1 (6 bases). Germline V gene data show CDR1 as SEHNR and CDR2 as FQNEAQ (reference sequence). The CDR3 contains 15 residues. With 5 bases removed from V and 0 bases from J, the gap between germline ends came to 14 bases. CDR3 sequence: CASSPWGQGSYEQYF. The CDR3, as DNA: TGTGCCAGCAGCCCATGGGGGCAGGGCTCCTACGAGCAGTACTTC.

This sequence joins TRBV2 and TRBJ2-3, with D uncertain. The CDR3 loop spans 14 amino acids. The V end lost 8 bases, the J end lost 8 bases, and 20 bases lay between the germline ends. Germline V lookup: CDR1 SNHLY, CDR2 FYNNEI. DNA of the CDR3: TGTGCCAGCCTACAGAGTCCTACCAGCAGTACGCAGTATTTT. This sequence encodes CASLQSPTSSTQYF. Using reference TRBV2 and TRBJ2-3 for the parts outside the CDR3, the full variable domain is EPEVTQTPSHQVTQMGQEVILRCVPISNHLYFYWYRQILGQKVEFLVSFYNNEISEKSEIFDDQFSVERPDGSNFTLKIRSTKLEDSAMYFCASLQSPTSSTQYFGPGTRLTVL.

This clone has just a few counts. This chain uses TRBV12-5 with TRBJ1-2; D remains ambiguous. The V gene lost 0 bases and the J gene lost 2 bases, with 10 bases spanning the gap. Germline assignment: CDR1 LGHNT and CDR2 FRNRAP. This CDR3 is built from 15 residues. The CDR3 coding sequence is TGTGCTAGTGGTTTGGTACAAGGGCGCAACTATGGCTACACCTTC. Translated, it gives CASGLVQGRNYGYTF.

The rearrangement joins TRBV2 to TRBJ2-3; TRBD2 aligns across 9 bases. The germline V gene encodes CDR1 SNHLY and CDR2 FYNNEI. Trimming cost V 8 bases and J 6 bases; bases outside gene matches: 9. The CDR3 contains 14 residues. The CDR3 coding sequence is TGTGCCAGCGGGGTAGCGGGAGCGAGGGATACGCAGTATTTT. This translates into CASGVAGARDTQYF. Complete variable domain (other parts from reference TRBV2 and TRBJ2-3): EPEVTQTPSHQVTQMGQEVILRCVPISNHLYFYWYRQILGQKVEFLVSFYNNEISEKSEIFDDQFSVERPDGSNFTLKIRSTKLEDSAMYFCASGVAGARDTQYFGPGTRLTVL.

The DNA of the CDR3 is TGTGCCAGCAGCCACGGCCGGGACAGGGTTACGCCCCAGCATTTT. It translates to CASSHGRDRVTPQHF. This sequence joins TRBV7-8 and TRBJ1-5; 9 nucleotides agree with TRBD1. The CDR3 covers 15 residues. The junction had 11 bases not matched to a gene; V was cut back by 5 bases and J by 9 bases. The germline gives CDR1 SGHVS, CDR2 FQNEAQ.

The chain uses TRBV7-3 and TRBJ1-1; 8 nucleotides line up with TRBD1. V shed 2 bases, J shed 1 base, and the junction held 3 bases outside the gene matches. Germline V CDR1 and CDR2: SGHTA, FQGTGA. The CDR3 length is 15 residues. This chain's CDR3 is CASSLAGTGNTEAFF. The CDR3 region has the DNA TGTGCCAGCAGCTTAGCAGGGACAGGGAACACTGAAGCTTTCTTT.

V usage is TRBV4-2 and J usage is TRBJ1-4; a possible D gene is TRBD1 (5 bases). Trimming took 0 bases from V and 7 from J, leaving 15 bases between them. Germline values: CDR1 LGHNA, CDR2 YNFKEQ. This CDR3 region has 16 residues. CDR3 residues: CASSQEVWGLGEKLFF. Here the CDR3 DNA reads TGTGCCAGCAGCCAAGAAGTCTGGGGCTTAGGTGAAAAACTGTTTTTT.